The 3 T cell receptor beta chains in this list originate from one sample, sequenced in a study of T cell responses to AZD1222 COVID-19 vaccine. TCRdb's table, derived via immunoSEQ multiplex PCR, lists solely in-frame clones and lacks some. The sample lists fewer than 150,000 clones, 90% occurring once. Here the sequenced sample was peripheral blood, taken on day 0 of AZD1222 vaccination. These receptors were collected from an adult in good health.

DNA for the CDR3: TGCAGCGTCACCGGGGGGACCGACCTCTCCTACGAGCAGTACTTC. It specifies CSVTGGTDLSYEQYF. The chain employs TRBV29-1 and TRBJ2-7; 7 nucleotides match TRBD2. CDR3 size: 15 residues. V lost 6 bases to trimming and J lost 0 bases; unmatched junction nucleotides: 11. CDR1 is SQVTM, CDR2 ANQGSEA, per germline.

Only a few counts were recorded for this clone. The genes are TRBV10-2 and TRBJ2-2, with 8 bases aligning to TRBD1. CDR1 and CDR2 (germline): WSHSY, SAAADI. The CDR3 length is 16 residues. V was clipped by 0 bases and J by 4 bases; unmatched bases: 4. CDR3 in DNA: TGCGCCAGCAGTGAGTCGAAGGACAGGGCCACCGGGGAGCTGTTTTTT. Protein product: CASSESKDRATGELFF.

The chain employs TRBV5-4 and TRBJ2-7, with TRBD1 matching over 10 bases. The CDR3 has 15 residues. CDR1 is SGHNT and CDR2 is YYREEE in the germline V gene (reference sequence). The V segment lost 3 bases and the J segment 3 bases; nucleotides outside the gene matches: 6. CDR3 protein: CASSSRTGGGYEQYF. CDR3 nucleotides: TGTGCCAGCAGCTCAAGGACAGGGGGAGGCTACGAGCAGTACTTC.